This entry lists 10 T cell receptor beta chains sequenced from one sample in a study of T cell changes during pregnancy in multiple sclerosis (dated by TCRdb to the late 2010s). Library preparation was by the immunoSEQ multiplex PCR assay. TCRdb carries this immuneACCESS record with in-frame sequences only. Its versions omit some clonotypes, under half of them owing to an unresolved V gene in the studies checked, with the rest unexplained. The sample table holds about 59,000 clones, of which around 95% were seen once. The ten largest clones capture roughly 0.33% of the sample. Sequenced material: CD4+ T cells from peripheral blood mononuclear cells, taken before pregnancy. These TCRs come from a female donor with multiple sclerosis, enrolled in a pregnancy study.

This clone came up a few times. The V gene is TRBV15, the J gene TRBJ1-1; D remains ambiguous. In germline, CDR1 is LNHNV, CDR2 YYDKDF (reference sequence). The CDR3 is made up of 13 amino acids. The ends were cut back, 0 bases at V and 4 bases at J, with 6 bases in the middle. The CDR3 DNA follows: TGTGCCACCAGCAGAGATTTCAGCACTGAAGCTTTCTTT. It encodes CATSRDFSTEAFF.

The gene calls are TRBV4-3 and TRBJ2-1; 9 positions match TRBD2. The length of the CDR3 is 17 residues. In germline, CDR1 is LGHNA, CDR2 YSLEER. Losses at the gene ends were 5 bases for V and 6 bases for J; bases not matched to a gene: 14. CDR3 amino acids: CASSASSGKMGLNEQFF. The CDR3, as DNA: TGCGCCAGCAGCGCATCTAGCGGGAAAATGGGGCTCAATGAGCAGTTCTTC.

This chain connects TRBV29-1 to TRBJ2-1; 15 bases match TRBD2. Trimming at V came to 4 bases and at J to 7 bases, leaving 11 bases not matched to a gene. The CDR3 runs 17 residues. CDR1 is SQVTM, CDR2 ANQGSEA, per germline. CDR3 amino acids: CSVAGLAGGHRRNEQFF. CDR3 DNA: TGCAGCGTTGCTGGACTAGCGGGAGGGCACAGACGGAATGAGCAGTTCTTC.

The chain uses TRBV4-1 and TRBJ1-5; D not resolved. Germline assignment: CDR1 MGHRA and CDR2 YSYEKL. CDR3 length: 16 residues. Trimming removed 1 base from V and 3 bases from J, with 13 bases in between. CDR3 coding DNA: TGCGCCAGCAGCCAAGTACTTGATAGACACAATCAGCCCCAGCATTTT. Protein sequence: CASSQVLDRHNQPQHF.

The CDR3 region is CASSNQGGSGSYEQYF. In DNA form, the CDR3 reads TGTGCCAGCAGCAATCAGGGCGGTTCGGGTTCCTACGAGCAGTACTTC. J is TRBJ2-7 and V is TRBV21-1; the table's D call, TRBD1, was not checked against the DNA. TRBV21-1 counts as a pseudogene. This CDR3 has 16 residues.

The chain uses TRBV5-8 and TRBJ2-5; 9 positions agree with TRBD1. The ends lost 4 bases at V and 7 bases at J; junction bases unmatched: 5. The CDR3 totals 13 residues. From germline, CDR1 is SGHTS and CDR2 YDEGEE. The CDR3 sequence is CASSIGTGTTQYF. CDR3 sequence (DNA): TGTGCCAGCAGCATCGGGACAGGGACGACCCAGTACTTC.

This chain links TRBV19 with TRBJ2-5; TRBD1 matches 7 bases. The ends lost 7 bases at V and 7 bases at J; junction bases unmatched: 9. In germline, CDR1 is LNHDA, CDR2 SQIVND (reference sequence). The CDR3 runs 13 residues. CDR3 nucleotides: TGTGCCAGTAAGCTAGGGGGCAGGGGGACCCAGTACTTC. Translating it yields CASKLGGRGTQYF.

The rearrangement links TRBV7-9 to TRBJ2-1; tentative D call: TRBD2 (5 bases). Trimming took 5 bases from V and 8 from J, leaving 13 bases between them. The CDR3 sequence is 13 residues long. Germline assignment: CDR1 SEHNR and CDR2 FQNEAQ (reference sequence). As DNA, the CDR3 is TGTGCCAGCAGCCGTGCGAGGGTCCATGAGCAGTTCTTC. The encoded protein is CASSRARVHEQFF.

The chain recombines TRBV7-9 with TRBJ2-3; 12 bases align to TRBD2. CDR1 and CDR2 from the germline V gene are SEHNR and FQNEAQ (reference sequence). V trimming: 5 bases; J trimming: 3 bases; junction bases outside the gene matches: 6. The CDR3 runs to 16 residues. The CDR3 here is CASSPRLAGVTDTQYF. The CDR3 DNA reads as TGTGCCAGCAGCCCTCGACTAGCGGGAGTGACAGATACGCAGTATTTT.

The chain is built from TRBV18 and TRBJ1-5; the match to TRBD1 covers 12 bases. V lost 5 bases to trimming and J lost 7 bases; unmatched junction nucleotides: 6. Germline lookup yields CDR1 KGHSH and CDR2 LQKENI. The CDR3 is made up of 15 amino acids. CDR3 amino acids: CASSAGQGAKQPQHF. The CDR3 bases are TGTGCCAGCTCAGCGGGACAGGGGGCTAAACAGCCCCAGCATTTT.